This T cell receptor beta chain was documented in a study of patients and donors after allogeneic stem cell transplantation. This clonotype was seen more than once but under ten times. V was clipped by 0 bases and J by 5 bases, with 15 bases between them. Germline V gene lookup returns CDR1 SGHRS and CDR2 YFSETQ. The CDR3 runs 16 residues. TCRdb reanalysed the RT-PCR reads using MiXCR and keeps one entry per CDR3 protein. Of approximately 220,000 distinct CDR3 sequences listed, 38% were seen once; the top ten hold approximately 10%. The chain joins TRBV5-1 to TRBJ1-5, with D uncertain. The source of this sequence is a human donor who was either an allogeneic HSCT recipient or a stem cell or donor lymphocyte infusion donor (not recorded which). It is not recorded whose cells these are; they may come from a transplant donor. What was sequenced was blood, either unsorted or a sorted T cell fraction (not recorded which). The CDR3 here is CASSLAPAGVHQPQHF. CDR3 in DNA: TGCGCCAGCAGCTTGGCCCCTGCTGGAGTTCATCAGCCCCAGCATTTT.